The source of this T cell receptor (beta chain) is a study of blood T cell repertoires in COVID-19. Study-wide context: Collection of acute and convalescent COVID-19 samples took place in the United States, Italy and Spain.

Study members were between about 18 and 100 years old and lived in some 22 US regions. Recovered Cohort 3 donors showed two negative PCRs, clearance, or symptom resolution. Here immunoSEQ multiplex PCR was the method, and the copy in TCRdb shows in-frame clones only, minus some. The sample lists a few hundred thousand clones; roughly nine tenths were seen once. The CDR3 is 17 amino acids. The germline V gene has CDR1 SNHLY and CDR2 FYNNEI. With V trimmed by 3 bases and J by 2 bases, 10 bases remained unmatched. The chain is built from TRBV2 and TRBJ2-3; 8 bases map to TRBD2. This receptor was obtained from a man younger than 35 who had recovered from COVID-19. Sequencing was performed on PBMCs or T cells enriched from blood (not recorded which). The DNA for the CDR3 is TGTGCCAGCAGTGATCTTCAAGCGGGGGACTACACAGATACGCAGTATTTT. Encoded protein: CASSDLQAGDYTDTQYF.